The clone carrying this TCR beta chain has more than one count but fewer than ten. Its antigen is unknown. The data stem from a study of identical twins. Study-wide findings and caveats: Beta out-of-frame sequences showed weaker excess twin sharing.

Germline CDR1 and CDR2: LNHNV and YYDKDF (reference sequence). The length of the CDR3 is 14 residues. V was cut by 2 bases and J by 4 bases, with 9 bases left in between. Unique molecular identifiers were present on the cDNA, and a universal primer site came from template switching. One entry per CDR3 protein, called by TCRdb with MiXCR from the 5' RACE reads. The sample records about 900,000 distinct CDR3 sequences, 9% to 15% being singletons. These data also featured in a second study, about yellow fever vaccine responses in identical twins.

The chain is built from TRBV15 and TRBJ2-1, with a possible D match to TRBD1 (5 bases). The specimen was PBMCs. This receptor was identified in a young woman in good health. The CDR3 nucleotides read TGTGCCACCAGCAGACAGGGAAGGTACAATGAGCAGTTCTTC. Protein sequence: CATSRQGRYNEQFF. Supplemented by reference TRBV15 and TRBJ2-1, the full variable domain reads DAMVIQNPRYQVTQFGKPVTLSCSQTLNHNVMYWYQQKSSQAPKLLFHYYDKDFNNEADTPDNFQSRRPNTSFCFLDIRSPGLGDTAMYLCATSRQGRYNEQFFGPGTRLTVL.